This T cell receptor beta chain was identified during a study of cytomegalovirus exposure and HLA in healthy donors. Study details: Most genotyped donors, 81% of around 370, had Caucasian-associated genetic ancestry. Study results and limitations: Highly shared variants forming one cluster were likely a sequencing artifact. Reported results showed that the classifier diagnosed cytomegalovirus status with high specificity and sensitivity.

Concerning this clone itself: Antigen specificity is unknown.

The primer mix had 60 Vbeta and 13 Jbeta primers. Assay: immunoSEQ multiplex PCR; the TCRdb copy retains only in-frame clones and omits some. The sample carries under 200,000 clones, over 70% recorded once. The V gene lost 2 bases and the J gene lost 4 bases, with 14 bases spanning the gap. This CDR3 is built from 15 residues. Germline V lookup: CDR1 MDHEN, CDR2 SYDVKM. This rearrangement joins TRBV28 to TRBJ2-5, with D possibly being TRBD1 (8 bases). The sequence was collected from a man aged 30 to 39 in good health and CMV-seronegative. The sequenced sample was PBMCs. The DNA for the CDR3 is TGTGCCAGCAGTTTACCCAACAGGGGGGGAGAGACCCAGTACTTC. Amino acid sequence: CASSLPNRGGETQYF.